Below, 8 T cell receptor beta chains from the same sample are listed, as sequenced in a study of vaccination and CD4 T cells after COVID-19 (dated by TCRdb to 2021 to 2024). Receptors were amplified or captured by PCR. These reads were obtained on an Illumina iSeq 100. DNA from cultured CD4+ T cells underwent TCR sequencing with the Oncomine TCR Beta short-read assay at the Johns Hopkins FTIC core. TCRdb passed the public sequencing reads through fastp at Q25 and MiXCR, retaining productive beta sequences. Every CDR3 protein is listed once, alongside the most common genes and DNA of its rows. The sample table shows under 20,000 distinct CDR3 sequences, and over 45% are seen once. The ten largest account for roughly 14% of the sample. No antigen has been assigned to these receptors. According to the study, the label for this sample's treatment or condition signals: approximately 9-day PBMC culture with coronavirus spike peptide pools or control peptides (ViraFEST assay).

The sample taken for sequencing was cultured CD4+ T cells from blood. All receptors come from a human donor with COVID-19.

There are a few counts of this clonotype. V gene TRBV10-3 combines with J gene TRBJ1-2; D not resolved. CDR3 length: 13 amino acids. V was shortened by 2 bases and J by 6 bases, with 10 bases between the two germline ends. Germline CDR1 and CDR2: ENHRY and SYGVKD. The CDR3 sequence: CAISEERVHGYTF. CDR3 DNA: TGTGCCATCAGTGAGGAAAGGGTCCATGGCTACACCTTC.

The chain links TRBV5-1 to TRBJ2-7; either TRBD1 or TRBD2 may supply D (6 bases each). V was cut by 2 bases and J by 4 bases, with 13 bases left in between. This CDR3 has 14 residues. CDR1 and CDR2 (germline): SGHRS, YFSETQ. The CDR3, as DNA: TGCGCCAGCAGCTTTACGGGGGCCCATTACGAGCAGTACTTC. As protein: CASSFTGAHYEQYF.

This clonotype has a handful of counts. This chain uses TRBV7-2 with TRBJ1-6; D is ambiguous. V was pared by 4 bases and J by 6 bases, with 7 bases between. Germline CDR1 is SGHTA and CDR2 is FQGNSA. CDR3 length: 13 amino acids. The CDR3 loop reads CASSSNLNSPLHF. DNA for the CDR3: TGTGCCAGCAGCTCCAATCTTAATTCACCCCTCCACTTT.

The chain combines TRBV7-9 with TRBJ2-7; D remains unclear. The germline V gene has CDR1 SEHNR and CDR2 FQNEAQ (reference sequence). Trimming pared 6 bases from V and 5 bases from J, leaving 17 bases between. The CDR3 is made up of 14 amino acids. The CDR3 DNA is TGTGCCAGCAGTGTAAGCGTGACGTCCCACGAGCAGTACTTC. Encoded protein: CASSVSVTSHEQYF. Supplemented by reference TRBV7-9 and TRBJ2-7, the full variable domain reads DTGVSQNPRHKITKRGQNVTFRCDPISEHNRLYWYRQTLGQGPEFLTYFQNEAQLEKSRLLSDRFSAERPKGSFSTLEIQRTEQGDSAMYLCASSVSVTSHEQYFGPGTRLTVT.

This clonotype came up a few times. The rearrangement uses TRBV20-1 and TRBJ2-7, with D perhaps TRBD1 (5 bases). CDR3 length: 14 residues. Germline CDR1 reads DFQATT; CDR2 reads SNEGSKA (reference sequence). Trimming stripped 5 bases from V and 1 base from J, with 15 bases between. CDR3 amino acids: CSARLDSLSYEQYF. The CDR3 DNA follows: TGCAGTGCTCGCTTAGACAGCCTTTCCTACGAGCAGTACTTC.

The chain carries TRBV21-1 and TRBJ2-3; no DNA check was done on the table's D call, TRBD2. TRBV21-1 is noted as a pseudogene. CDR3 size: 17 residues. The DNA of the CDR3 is TGTGCCAGCAGCAAACACGTGGCCAAGAACCGCGGGGATACGCAGTATTTT. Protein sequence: CASSKHVAKNRGDTQYF.

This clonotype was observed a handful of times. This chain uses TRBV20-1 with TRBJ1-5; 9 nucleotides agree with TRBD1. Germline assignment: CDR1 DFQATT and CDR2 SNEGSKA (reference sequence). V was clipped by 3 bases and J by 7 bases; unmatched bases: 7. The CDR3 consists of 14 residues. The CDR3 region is CSARGTGFKQPQHF. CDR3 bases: TGCAGTGCTAGGGGGACAGGGTTTAAGCAGCCCCAGCATTTT.

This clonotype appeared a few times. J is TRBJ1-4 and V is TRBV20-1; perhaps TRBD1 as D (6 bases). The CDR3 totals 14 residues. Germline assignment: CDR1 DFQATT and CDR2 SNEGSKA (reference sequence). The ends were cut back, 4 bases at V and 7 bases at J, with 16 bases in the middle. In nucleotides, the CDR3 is TGCAGTGCTAAGACCCAGGGGATCCTTGAAAAACTGTTTTTT. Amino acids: CSAKTQGILEKLFF.